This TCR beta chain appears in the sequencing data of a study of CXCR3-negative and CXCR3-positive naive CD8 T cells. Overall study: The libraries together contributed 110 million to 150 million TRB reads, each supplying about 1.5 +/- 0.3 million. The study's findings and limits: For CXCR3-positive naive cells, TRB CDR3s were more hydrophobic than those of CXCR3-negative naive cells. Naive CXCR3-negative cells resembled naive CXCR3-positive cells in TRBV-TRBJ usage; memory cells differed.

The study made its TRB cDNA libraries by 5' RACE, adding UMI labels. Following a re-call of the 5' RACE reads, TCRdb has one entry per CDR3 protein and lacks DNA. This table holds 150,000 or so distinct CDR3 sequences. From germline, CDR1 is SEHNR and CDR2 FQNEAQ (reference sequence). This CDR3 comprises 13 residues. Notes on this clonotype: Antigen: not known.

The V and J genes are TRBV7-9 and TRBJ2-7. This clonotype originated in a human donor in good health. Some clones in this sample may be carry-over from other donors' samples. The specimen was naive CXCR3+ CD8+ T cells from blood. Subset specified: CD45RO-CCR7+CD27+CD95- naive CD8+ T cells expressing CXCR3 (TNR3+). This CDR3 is CASSHEDSYEQYF.